Each of the 3 T cell receptor beta chains below was sequenced from the same sample in a study of Tregs in tolerant kidney transplant recipients. Data came from immunoSEQ multiplex PCR; TCRdb stores just in-frame clones and leaves some out. The sample has some 55,000 clones, approximately 82% seen once. The sample taken for sequencing was CD4+ T cells from blood. The receptors were gathered from a human donor in good health.

This clone has just a few counts. The chain combines TRBV9 with TRBJ1-5; D is possibly TRBD1 (5 bases). The CDR3 runs 13 residues. Looked up from germline, CDR1 is SGDLS and CDR2 is YYNGEE. Trimming removed 3 bases at V and 6 bases at J, with 10 bases between. CDR3 DNA: TGTGCCAGCAGCGCCGTCGGGGGTCAGCCCCAGCATTTT. This sequence encodes CASSAVGGQPQHF. Full variable domain (remainder filled in from reference TRBV9 and TRBJ1-5): DSGVTQTPKHLITATGQRVTLRCSPRSGDLSVYWYQQSLDQGLQFLIQYYNGEERAKGNILERFSAQQFPDLHSELNLSSLELGDSALYFCASSAVGGQPQHFGDGTRLSIL.

This chain uses TRBV7-2 with TRBJ2-3; D call uncertain. V was pared by 4 bases and J by 1 base, with 9 bases between. This CDR3 is built from 14 residues. CDR1 is SGHTA, CDR2 FQGNSA, per germline. The CDR3 DNA is TGTGCCAGCAGCTATCACACGCGCACAGATACGCAGTATTTT. As protein: CASSYHTRTDTQYF.

The J gene is TRBJ2-7, the V gene TRBV18; D uncertain. Trimming pared 5 bases from V and 2 bases from J, leaving 10 bases between. The CDR3 covers 13 residues. The germline gives CDR1 KGHSH, CDR2 LQKENI. CDR3 protein: CASSRSVAYEQYF. CDR3 DNA: TGTGCCAGCTCAAGGAGTGTAGCCTACGAGCAGTACTTC.